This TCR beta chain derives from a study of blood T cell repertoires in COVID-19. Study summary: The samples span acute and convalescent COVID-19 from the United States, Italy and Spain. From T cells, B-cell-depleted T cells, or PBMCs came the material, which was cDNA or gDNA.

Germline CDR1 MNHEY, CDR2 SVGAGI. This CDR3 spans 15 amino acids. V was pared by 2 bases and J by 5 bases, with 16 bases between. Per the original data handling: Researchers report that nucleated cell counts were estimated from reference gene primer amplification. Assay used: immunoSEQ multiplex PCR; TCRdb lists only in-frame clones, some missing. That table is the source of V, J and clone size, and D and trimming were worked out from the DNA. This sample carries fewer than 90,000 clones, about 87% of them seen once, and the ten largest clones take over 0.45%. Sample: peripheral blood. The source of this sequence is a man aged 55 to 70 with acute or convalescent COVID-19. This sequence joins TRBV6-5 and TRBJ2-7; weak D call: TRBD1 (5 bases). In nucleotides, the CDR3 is TGTGCCAGCAGTTACCCATCGACAGCAGGCCACGAGCAGTACTTC. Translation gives CASSYPSTAGHEQYF.